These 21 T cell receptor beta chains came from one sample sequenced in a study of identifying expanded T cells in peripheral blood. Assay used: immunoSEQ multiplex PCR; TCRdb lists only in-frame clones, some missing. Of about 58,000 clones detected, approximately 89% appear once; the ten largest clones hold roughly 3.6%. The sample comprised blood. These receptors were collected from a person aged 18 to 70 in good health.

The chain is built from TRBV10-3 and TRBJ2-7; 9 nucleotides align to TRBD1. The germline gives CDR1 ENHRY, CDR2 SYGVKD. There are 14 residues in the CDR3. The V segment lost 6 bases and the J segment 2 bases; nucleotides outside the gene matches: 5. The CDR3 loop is CAIRGQGTAYEQYF. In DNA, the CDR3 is TGTGCCATCAGAGGACAGGGGACCGCCTACGAGCAGTACTTC.

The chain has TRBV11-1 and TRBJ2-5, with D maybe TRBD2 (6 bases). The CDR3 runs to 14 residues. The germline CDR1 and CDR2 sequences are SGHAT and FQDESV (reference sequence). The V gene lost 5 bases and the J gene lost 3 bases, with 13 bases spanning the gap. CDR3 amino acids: CASSPPGLEETQYF. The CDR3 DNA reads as TGTGCCAGCAGCCCTCCGGGACTCGAAGAGACCCAGTACTTC.

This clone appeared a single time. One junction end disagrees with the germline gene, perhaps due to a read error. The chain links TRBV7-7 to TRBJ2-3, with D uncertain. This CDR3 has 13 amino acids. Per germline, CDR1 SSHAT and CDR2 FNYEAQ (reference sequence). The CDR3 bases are TGTGCTAGCAGCTTAGGACCGGCTGATACGCAGTATTTT. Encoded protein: CASSLGPADTQYF.

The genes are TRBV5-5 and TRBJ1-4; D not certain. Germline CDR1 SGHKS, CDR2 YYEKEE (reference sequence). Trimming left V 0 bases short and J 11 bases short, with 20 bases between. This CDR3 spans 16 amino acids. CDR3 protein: CASSLEEGNPSWKLFF. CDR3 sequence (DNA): TGTGCCAGCAGCTTGGAGGAGGGAAACCCCAGTTGGAAACTGTTTTTT.

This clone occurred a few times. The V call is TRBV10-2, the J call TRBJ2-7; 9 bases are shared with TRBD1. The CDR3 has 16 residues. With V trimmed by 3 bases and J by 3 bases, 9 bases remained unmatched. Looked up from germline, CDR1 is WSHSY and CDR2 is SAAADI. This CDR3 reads CASSDGVDRGGYEQYF. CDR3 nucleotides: TGCGCCAGCAGTGACGGGGTGGACAGGGGTGGCTACGAGCAGTACTTC.

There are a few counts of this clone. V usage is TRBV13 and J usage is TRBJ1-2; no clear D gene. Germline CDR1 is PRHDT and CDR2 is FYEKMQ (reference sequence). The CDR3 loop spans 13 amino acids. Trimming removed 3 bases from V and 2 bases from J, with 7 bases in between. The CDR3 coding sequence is TGTGCCAGCAGCTTCGGACGGAACTATGGCTACACCTTC. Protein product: CASSFGRNYGYTF.

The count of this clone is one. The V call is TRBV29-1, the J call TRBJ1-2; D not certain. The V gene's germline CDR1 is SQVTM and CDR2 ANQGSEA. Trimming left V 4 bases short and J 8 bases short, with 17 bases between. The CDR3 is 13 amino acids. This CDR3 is CSVASLSRGGYTF. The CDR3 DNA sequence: TGCAGCGTTGCGTCGTTGTCGCGGGGAGGCTACACCTTC.

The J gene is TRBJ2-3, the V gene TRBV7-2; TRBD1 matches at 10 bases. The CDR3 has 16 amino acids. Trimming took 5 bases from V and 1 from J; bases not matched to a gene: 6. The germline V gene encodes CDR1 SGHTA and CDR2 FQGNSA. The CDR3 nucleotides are TGTGCCAGCAGCAGACAGGGGGCGCTGGGCACAGATACGCAGTATTTT. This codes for CASSRQGALGTDTQYF.

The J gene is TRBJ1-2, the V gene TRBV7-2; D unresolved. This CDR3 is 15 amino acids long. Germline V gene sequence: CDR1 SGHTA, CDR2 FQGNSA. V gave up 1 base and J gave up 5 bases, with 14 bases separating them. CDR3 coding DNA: TGTGCCAGCAGCTTAGACGGCTACGGGGTTTATGGCTACACCTTC. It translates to CASSLDGYGVYGYTF.

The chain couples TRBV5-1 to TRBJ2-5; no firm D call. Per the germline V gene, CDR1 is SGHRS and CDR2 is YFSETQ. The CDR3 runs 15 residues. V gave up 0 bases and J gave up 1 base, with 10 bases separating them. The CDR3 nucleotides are TGCGCCAGCAGCTTGGTCTCGCCGCCCCAAGAGACCCAGTACTTC. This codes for CASSLVSPPQETQYF. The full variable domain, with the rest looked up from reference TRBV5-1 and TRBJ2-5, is KAGVTQTPRYLIKTRGQQVTLSCSPISGHRSVSWYQQTPGQGLQFLFEYFSETQRNKGNFPGRFSGRQFSNSRSEMNVSTLELGDSALYLCASSLVSPPQETQYFGPGTRLLVL.

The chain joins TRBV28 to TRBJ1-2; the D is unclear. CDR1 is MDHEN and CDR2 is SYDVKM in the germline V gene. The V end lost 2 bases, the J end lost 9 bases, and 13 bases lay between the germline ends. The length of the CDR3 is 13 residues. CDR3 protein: CASSLGLLDSYTF. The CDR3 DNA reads TGTGCCAGCAGTTTAGGTCTTTTGGATAGCTACACCTTC.

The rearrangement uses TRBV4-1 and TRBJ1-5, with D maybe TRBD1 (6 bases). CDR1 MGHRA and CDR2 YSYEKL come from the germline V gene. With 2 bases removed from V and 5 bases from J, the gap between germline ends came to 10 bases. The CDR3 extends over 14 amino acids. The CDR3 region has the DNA TGCGCCAGCAGCCAACCCGGACAGTATCAGCCCCAGCATTTT. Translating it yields CASSQPGQYQPQHF.

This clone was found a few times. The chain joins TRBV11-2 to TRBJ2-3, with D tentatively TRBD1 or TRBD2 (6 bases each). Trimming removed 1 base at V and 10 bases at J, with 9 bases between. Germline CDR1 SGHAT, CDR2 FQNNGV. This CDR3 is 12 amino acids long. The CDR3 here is CASSLAGAPQYF. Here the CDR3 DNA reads TGTGCCAGCAGCTTAGCGGGGGCCCCGCAGTATTTT.

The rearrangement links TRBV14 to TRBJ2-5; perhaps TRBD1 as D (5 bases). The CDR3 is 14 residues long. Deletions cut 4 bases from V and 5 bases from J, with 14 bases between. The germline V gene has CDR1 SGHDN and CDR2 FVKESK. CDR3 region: CASSRSGILETQYF. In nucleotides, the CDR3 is TGTGCCAGCAGCCGATCAGGGATACTGGAGACCCAGTACTTC.

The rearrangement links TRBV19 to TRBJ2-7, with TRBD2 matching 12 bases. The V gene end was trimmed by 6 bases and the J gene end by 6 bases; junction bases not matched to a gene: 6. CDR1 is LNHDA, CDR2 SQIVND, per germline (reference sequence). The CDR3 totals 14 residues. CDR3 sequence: CASRRLAGVSEQYF. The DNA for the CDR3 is TGTGCCAGTAGGAGACTAGCGGGAGTGTCCGAGCAGTACTTC.

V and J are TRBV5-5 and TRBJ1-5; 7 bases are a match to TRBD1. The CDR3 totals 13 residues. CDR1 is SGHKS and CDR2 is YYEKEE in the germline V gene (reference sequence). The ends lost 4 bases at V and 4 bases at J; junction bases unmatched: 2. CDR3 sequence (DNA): TGTGCCAGCAGCAGGACAGGAAATCAGCCCCAGCATTTT. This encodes CASSRTGNQPQHF.

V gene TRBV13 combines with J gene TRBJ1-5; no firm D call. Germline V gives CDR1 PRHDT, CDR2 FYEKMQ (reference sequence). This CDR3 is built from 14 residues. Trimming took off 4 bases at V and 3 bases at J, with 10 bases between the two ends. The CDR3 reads CASSSRAYNQPQHF. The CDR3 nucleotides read TGTGCCAGCAGCTCCCGGGCCTACAATCAGCCCCAGCATTTT.

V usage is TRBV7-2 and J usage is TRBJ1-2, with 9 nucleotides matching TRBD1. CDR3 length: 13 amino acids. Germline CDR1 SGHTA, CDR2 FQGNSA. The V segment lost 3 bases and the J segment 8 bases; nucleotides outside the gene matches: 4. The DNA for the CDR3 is TGTGCCAGCAGCTTCGGGACAGGGAGCGGCTACACCTTC. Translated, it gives CASSFGTGSGYTF. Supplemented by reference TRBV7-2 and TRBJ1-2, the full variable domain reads GAGVSQSPSNKVTEKGKDVELRCDPISGHTALYWYRQSLGQGLEFLIYFQGNSAPDKSGLPSDRFSAERTGGSVSTLTIQRTQQEDSAVYLCASSFGTGSGYTFGSGTRLTVV.

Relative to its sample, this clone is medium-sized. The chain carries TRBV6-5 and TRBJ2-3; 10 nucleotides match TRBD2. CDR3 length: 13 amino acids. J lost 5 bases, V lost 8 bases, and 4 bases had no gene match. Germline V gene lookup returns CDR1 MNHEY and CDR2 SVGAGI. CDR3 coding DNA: TGTGCCAGCGTGGCTAGCGGGGGAGATACGCAGTATTTT. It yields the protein CASVASGGDTQYF.

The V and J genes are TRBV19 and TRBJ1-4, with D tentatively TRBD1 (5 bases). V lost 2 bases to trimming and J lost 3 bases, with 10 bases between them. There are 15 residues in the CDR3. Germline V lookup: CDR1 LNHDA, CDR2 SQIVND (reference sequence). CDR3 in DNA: TGTGCCAGTAGTATACAGGGTTTTGCTAATGAAAAACTGTTTTTT. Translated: CASSIQGFANEKLFF. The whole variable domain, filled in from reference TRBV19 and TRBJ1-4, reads DGGITQSPKYLFRKEGQNVTLSCEQNLNHDAMYWYRQDPGQGLRLIYYSQIVNDFQKGDIAEGYSVSREKKESFPLTVTSAQKNPTAFYLCASSIQGFANEKLFFGSGTQLSVL.

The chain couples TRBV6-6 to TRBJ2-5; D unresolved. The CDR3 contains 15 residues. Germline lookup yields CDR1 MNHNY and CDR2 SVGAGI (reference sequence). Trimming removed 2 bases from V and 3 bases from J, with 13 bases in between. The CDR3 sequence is CASSYVAATKETQYF. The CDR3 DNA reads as TGTGCCAGCAGTTACGTGGCGGCAACTAAAGAGACCCAGTACTTC.